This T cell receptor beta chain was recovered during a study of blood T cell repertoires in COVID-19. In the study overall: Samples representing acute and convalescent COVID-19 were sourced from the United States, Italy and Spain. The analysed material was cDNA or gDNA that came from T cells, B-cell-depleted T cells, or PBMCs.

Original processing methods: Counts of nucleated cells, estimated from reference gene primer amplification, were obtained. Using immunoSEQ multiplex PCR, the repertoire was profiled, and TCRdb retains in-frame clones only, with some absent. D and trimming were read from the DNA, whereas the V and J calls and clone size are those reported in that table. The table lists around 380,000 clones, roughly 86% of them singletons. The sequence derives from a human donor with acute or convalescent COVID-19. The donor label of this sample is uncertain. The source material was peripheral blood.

The CDR3: CASSEEGGSGNTIYF. CDR3 DNA: TGTGCCAGCAGTGAGGAGGGAGGGTCTGGAAACACCATATATTTT. The chain is built from TRBV2 and TRBJ1-3, with D hard to call. The V and J ends lost 3 bases and 1 base respectively, with 10 bases between them. Germline assignment: CDR1 SNHLY and CDR2 FYNNEI. The CDR3 is made up of 15 amino acids.